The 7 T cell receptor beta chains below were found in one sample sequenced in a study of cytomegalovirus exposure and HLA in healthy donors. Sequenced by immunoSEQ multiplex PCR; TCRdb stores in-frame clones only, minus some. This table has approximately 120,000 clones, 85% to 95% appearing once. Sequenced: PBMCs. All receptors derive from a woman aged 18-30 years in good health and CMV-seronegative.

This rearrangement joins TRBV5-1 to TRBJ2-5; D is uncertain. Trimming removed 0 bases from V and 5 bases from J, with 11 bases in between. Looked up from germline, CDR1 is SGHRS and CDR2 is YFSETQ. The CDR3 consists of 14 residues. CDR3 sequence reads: CASSLGVDVETQYF. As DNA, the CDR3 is TGCGCCAGCAGCTTGGGCGTTGATGTGGAGACCCAGTACTTC.

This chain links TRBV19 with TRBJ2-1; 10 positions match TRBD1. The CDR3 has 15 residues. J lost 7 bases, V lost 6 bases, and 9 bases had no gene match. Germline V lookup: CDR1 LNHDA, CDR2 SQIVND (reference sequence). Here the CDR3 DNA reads TGTGCCAGTAGACCGGACAGGGGGGGTCGTAATGAGCAGTTCTTC. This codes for CASRPDRGGRNEQFF.

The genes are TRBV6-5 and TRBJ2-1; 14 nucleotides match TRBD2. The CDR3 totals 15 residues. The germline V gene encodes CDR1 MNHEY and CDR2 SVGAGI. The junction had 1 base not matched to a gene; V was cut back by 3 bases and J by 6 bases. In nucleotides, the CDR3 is TGTGCCAGCAGTTATGGACTAGCGGGAGGCAATGAGCAGTTCTTC. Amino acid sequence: CASSYGLAGGNEQFF.

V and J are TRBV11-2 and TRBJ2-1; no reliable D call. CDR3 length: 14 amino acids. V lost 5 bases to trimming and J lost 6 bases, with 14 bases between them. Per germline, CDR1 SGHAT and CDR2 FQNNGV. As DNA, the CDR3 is TGTGCCAGCAGCCCCAGTTTTCAGTCCAATGAGCAGTTCTTC. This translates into CASSPSFQSNEQFF.

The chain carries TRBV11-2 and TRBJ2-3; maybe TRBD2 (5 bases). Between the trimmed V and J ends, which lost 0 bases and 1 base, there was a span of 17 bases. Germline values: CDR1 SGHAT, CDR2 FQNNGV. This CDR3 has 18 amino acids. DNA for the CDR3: TGTGCCAGCAGCTTAGATCCGCCTAGCCAAAAGGGCACAGATACGCAGTATTTT. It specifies CASSLDPPSQKGTDTQYF. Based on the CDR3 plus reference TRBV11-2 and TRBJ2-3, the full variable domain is EAGVAQSPRYKIIEKRQSVAFWCNPISGHATLYWYQQILGQGPKLLIQFQNNGVVDDSQLPKDRFSAERLKGVDSTLKIQPAKLEDSAVYLCASSLDPPSQKGTDTQYFGPGTRLTVL.

For the CDR3, the DNA is TGTGCCAGCTCACCACTTAGCGGGACAACCAGCAATGAGCAGTTCTTC. Translated, it gives CASSPLSGTTSNEQFF. This chain joins TRBV18 and TRBJ2-1, with 8 positions matching TRBD2. V dropped 1 base and J dropped 6; count of bases not matched to a gene: 8. CDR3 size: 16 residues. Germline CDR1 KGHSH, CDR2 LQKENI.

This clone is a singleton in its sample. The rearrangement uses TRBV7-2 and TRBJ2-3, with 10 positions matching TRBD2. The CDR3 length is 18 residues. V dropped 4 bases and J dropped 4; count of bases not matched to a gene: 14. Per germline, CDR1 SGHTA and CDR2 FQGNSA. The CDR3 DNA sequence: TGTGCCAGCAGCTCAAGGGGGGCTAGCGGGAGTTTCGCAGATACGCAGTATTTT. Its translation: CASSSRGASGSFADTQYF.